This entry lists 19 T cell receptor beta chains sequenced from one sample in a study of T cell clonotyping in hematopoietic cell transplantation. Some clones are missing from TCRdb's copy, which holds only in-frame ones; the method was immunoSEQ multiplex PCR. Of nearly 11,000 clones detected, roughly half appear once; the ten largest clones hold 8.5% to 9%. The source material was PBMCs, sampled 30 days after allogeneic stem cell transplant. Receptors originate from a male patient aged 50 to 59 who had an allogeneic stem cell transplant from an unrelated donor, so the T cells may come from the graft donor. Some clones in this sample may be carry-over from other donors' samples.

The chain has TRBV6-1 and TRBJ2-7, with TRBD2 matching over 11 bases. V was pared by 7 bases and J by 7 bases, with 12 bases of the junction left unmatched. Germline CDR1 is MNHNS and CDR2 is SASEGT. The CDR3 runs 15 residues. The CDR3 here is CASMAELAGAREQYF. For the CDR3, the DNA is TGTGCCAGCATGGCGGAACTAGCGGGAGCTCGGGAGCAGTACTTC.

This clone was counted once. The chain couples TRBV29-1 to TRBJ2-4, with D unclear. V shed 6 bases and J shed 6 bases, with 12 bases lying between them. This CDR3 contains 12 residues. Germline loops: CDR1 SQVTM, CDR2 ANQGSEA. The CDR3 spells CSVSDLGNIQYF. CDR3 coding DNA: TGCAGCGTCTCCGACTTGGGAAACATTCAGTACTTC.

The J gene is TRBJ2-7, the V gene TRBV27; no reliable D call. V gave up 4 bases and J gave up 2 bases, with 9 bases separating them. This CDR3 has 13 amino acids. Germline V gives CDR1 MNHEY, CDR2 SMNVEV (reference sequence). The CDR3 sequence is CASSSKWPYEQYF. The CDR3, as DNA: TGTGCCAGCAGTTCAAAGTGGCCCTACGAGCAGTACTTC.

This clone was seen more than once but under ten times. This chain uses TRBV6-6 with TRBJ2-1; the D call may be TRBD1 or TRBD2 (5 bases each). Germline V gene data show CDR1 as MNHNY and CDR2 as SVGAGI (reference sequence). This CDR3 contains 14 residues. The V gene lost 2 bases and the J gene lost 7 bases, with 12 bases spanning the gap. The DNA for the CDR3 is TGTGCCAGCAGTTACGGGGGACCAACAAATGAGCAGTTCTTC. Translated, it gives CASSYGGPTNEQFF.

This clone showed up just a few times. The rearrangement joins TRBV6-5 to TRBJ2-6; possibly TRBD1 for D (6 bases). Germline V gene lookup returns CDR1 MNHEY and CDR2 SVGAGI. V shed 6 bases and J shed 4 bases, with 10 bases lying between them. The length of the CDR3 is 14 residues. The CDR3 nucleotides read TGTGCCAGCAGACACAGGGCAGGGGCCAACGTCCTGACTTTC. It codes for CASRHRAGANVLTF.

The table lists this clone with a few counts. The CDR3 region is CASSETGILGYTF. The CDR3 bases are TGTGCCAGCAGCGAAACAGGGATACTAGGCTACACCTTC. The chain has TRBV6-1 and TRBJ1-2; D possibly corresponds to TRBD1 (6 bases). The CDR3 has 13 residues. Germline lookup yields CDR1 MNHNS and CDR2 SASEGT. V lost 6 bases, J lost 8 bases, and 16 bases lay in between.

J is TRBJ1-5 and V is TRBV28, with 7 nucleotides matching TRBD1. This CDR3 spans 15 amino acids. Germline V gene data show CDR1 as MDHEN and CDR2 as SYDVKM. After removal of 4 bases from V and 2 bases from J, the junction contained 5 bases not matched to a gene. The CDR3 bases are TGTGCCAGCAGTTCCCCTGACAGGGGCAATCAGCCCCAGCATTTT. Its translation: CASSSPDRGNQPQHF.

Within the sample, this clone is medium-sized. V and J are TRBV11-1 and TRBJ1-1, with D possibly TRBD1 on 5 matching bases. Per the germline V gene, CDR1 is SGHAT and CDR2 is FQDESV (reference sequence). This CDR3 comprises 12 residues. Between the trimmed V and J ends, which lost 11 bases and 2 bases, there was a span of 12 bases. The CDR3 DNA reads as TGTGCCCGGGGGTGGGGAAACACTGAAGCTTTCTTT. Encoded protein: CARGWGNTEAFF.

This clone was found a few times. Sequence at one end of the junction differs from germline and may be a read error. V usage is TRBV7-8 and J usage is TRBJ1-2; D is unresolved. CDR1 SGHVS and CDR2 FQNEAQ come from the germline V gene. This CDR3 region has 11 residues. CDR3 in DNA: TGTGCCAGCAGCTCCCTCGGGGAGTCCGGTTTC. It yields the protein CASSSLGESGF.

The sample holds a few counts of this clone. The gene calls are TRBV9 and TRBJ2-2; 11 nucleotides line up with TRBD1. This CDR3 is 16 amino acids long. Trimming cost V 2 bases and J 6 bases; bases outside gene matches: 6. Germline V gives CDR1 SGDLS, CDR2 YYNGEE. The CDR3 DNA follows: TGTGCCAGCAGCGTTGTGACGGGACAGGGGGCCGGGGAGCTGTTTTTT. Its protein is CASSVVTGQGAGELFF.

The genes are TRBV27 and TRBJ2-1, with 7 bases fitting TRBD2. The J segment lost 2 bases and the V segment lost 5 bases, leaving 6 bases of the junction unmatched. The CDR3 is 15 residues long. CDR1 is MNHEY and CDR2 is SMNVEV in the germline V gene (reference sequence). The CDR3 bases are TGTGCCAGCAGTGATTCTAGCGGTACCTACAATGAGCAGTTCTTC. It yields the protein CASSDSSGTYNEQFF.

The chain carries TRBV25-1 and TRBJ2-7; 12 bases fit TRBD2. Germline loops: CDR1 MGHDK, CDR2 SYGVNS. The trim removed 5 bases at V and 5 bases at J, leaving 4 bases unmatched. The CDR3 has 14 residues. CDR3: CASSLAGGNHEQYF. DNA for the CDR3: TGTGCCAGCAGTCTAGCGGGGGGGAACCACGAGCAGTACTTC.

This chain connects TRBV6-6 to TRBJ2-7, with D tentatively TRBD2 (5 bases). The CDR3 contains 13 residues. V was clipped by 6 bases and J by 0 bases, with 9 bases between them. Germline V gene sequence: CDR1 MNHNY, CDR2 SVGAGI (reference sequence). CDR3 nucleotide sequence: TGTGCCAGCAGCCCCGCGGGCTCCTACGAGCAGTACTTC. The encoded protein is CASSPAGSYEQYF.

This clone was detected a few times. This chain uses TRBV6-5 with TRBJ2-7; 16 positions agree with TRBD2. Losses at the gene ends were 7 bases for V and 3 bases for J; bases not matched to a gene: 3. Germline CDR1 and CDR2: MNHEY and SVGAGI. CDR3 size: 15 residues. This CDR3 is CASMGLAGGDYEQYF. The CDR3 DNA is TGTGCCAGCATGGGACTAGCGGGAGGGGACTACGAGCAGTACTTC.

This chain connects TRBV20-1 to TRBJ1-5; D is perhaps TRBD1 (5 bases). The germline V and J ends were trimmed by 5 bases and 6 bases, with 8 bases remaining between them. The CDR3 loop spans 11 amino acids. Germline values: CDR1 DFQATT, CDR2 SNEGSKA (reference sequence). CDR3 in amino acids: CSAGGAQPQHF. Written as DNA, the CDR3 is TGCAGTGCTGGGGGAGCTCAGCCCCAGCATTTT.

The chain joins TRBV5-1 to TRBJ1-5; D perhaps matches TRBD1 (5 bases). Germline loops: CDR1 SGHRS, CDR2 YFSETQ. V lost 5 bases and J lost 2, with 11 bases in between. This CDR3 comprises 14 residues. The chain's CDR3 is CASSKDTGNQPQHF. As DNA, the CDR3 is TGCGCCAGCAGTAAGGACACAGGCAATCAGCCCCAGCATTTT.

The chain uses TRBV28 and TRBJ2-4; 7 bases map to TRBD1. This CDR3 has 15 amino acids. V was clipped by 5 bases and J by 6 bases; unmatched bases: 10. CDR1 MDHEN and CDR2 SYDVKM come from the germline V gene. The CDR3 is CASSGSGTDLNIQYF. CDR3 bases: TGTGCCAGCAGTGGATCCGGGACAGACCTAAACATTCAGTACTTC.

This chain links TRBV30 with TRBJ2-7; D unclear. CDR3 length equals 12 residues. V was pared by 0 bases and J by 4 bases, with 7 bases between. Germline V gene data show CDR1 as GTSNPN and CDR2 as SVGIG (reference sequence). CDR3 protein: CAWSVLRYEQYF. The CDR3 DNA is TGTGCCTGGAGTGTACTCCGATACGAGCAGTACTTC.

V and J are TRBV5-1 and TRBJ2-7, with 8 bases identical to TRBD1. The CDR3 loop spans 14 amino acids. V was clipped by 4 bases and J by 3 bases; unmatched bases: 6. Germline V gene lookup returns CDR1 SGHRS and CDR2 YFSETQ. The DNA for the CDR3 is TGCGCCAGCAGCCCGCAGACAGGGGACTACGAGCAGTACTTC. Its protein product is CASSPQTGDYEQYF.